The 3 T cell receptor beta chains below were found in one sample sequenced in a study of a mutant IDH1 vaccine in newly diagnosed glioma. For these receptors, no antigen is known. As to time point: week 5, during vaccination. Every vaccination contained 300 ug of the mutant IDH1 20-mer peptide and was paired with topical imiquimod. The table came from immunoSEQ multiplex PCR; TCRdb's copy has only in-frame clones and leaves some out. Found here are tens of thousands of clones, approximately 80% of them singletons; the top ten hold 3% to 3.5%. Specimen: PBMCs, collected from a glioma patient whose treatment included an IDH1 peptide vaccine. These receptors were obtained from a young woman with glioma. Some clones in this sample may be carry-over from other donors' samples.

J is TRBJ2-7 and V is TRBV6-5; TRBD1 is a possible D gene (6 bases). This CDR3 is built from 12 residues. CDR1 and CDR2 (germline): MNHEY, SVGAGI. With 5 bases removed from V and 5 bases from J, the gap between germline ends came to 10 bases. CDR3 in amino acids: CASSPGTHEQYF. For the CDR3, the DNA is TGTGCCAGCAGTCCCGGGACACACGAGCAGTACTTC.

This chain joins TRBV10-1 and TRBJ2-1, with a tentative D call TRBD2 (5 bases). The germline V gene encodes CDR1 WNHNN and CDR2 SYGVQD (reference sequence). V was trimmed by 4 bases and J by 0 bases, leaving 7 bases between them. There are 14 residues in the CDR3. The CDR3 DNA reads TGCGCCAGCAGTGGAGGGAGCTCCTACAATGAGCAGTTCTTC. Its protein product is CASSGGSSYNEQFF.

The chain recombines TRBV10-3 with TRBJ1-1, with TRBD1 as a possible D gene (5 bases). CDR1 ENHRY and CDR2 SYGVKD come from the germline V gene. Deletions cut 7 bases from V and 5 bases from J, with 20 bases between. The CDR3 has 15 residues. The CDR3 reads CAITPNGGGVTEAFF. CDR3 bases: TGTGCCATCACCCCGAACGGGGGGGGAGTAACTGAAGCTTTCTTT.